This T cell receptor (beta chain) was identified during a study of T-cell memory formation after mild COVID-19. In the study overall: TCR clustering was largely donor specific. Findings and limits, study-wide: That cross-reactive memory joined was suggested by some responding clones appearing in pre-infection memory. Day 15 to 85 contracting clones showed balanced CD4/CD8; later expanders leaned CD4+. CD4+ contracting clones were found mainly in CM and EM, and CD8+ ones in EMRA.

TCRdb re-derived calls from the 5' RACE reads in MiXCR, one entry per CDR3 protein. The profile covers 350,000 to 550,000 distinct CDR3 sequences, with 15% to 20% appearing a single time and around a fifth taken by the ten largest. On this clonotype itself: Its antigen is as yet unknown.

Trimming pared 1 base from V and 3 bases from J, leaving 13 bases between. Germline V CDR1 and CDR2: SGHRS, YFSETQ. This CDR3 region has 15 residues. The rearrangement joins TRBV5-1 to TRBJ1-2; D not resolved. The clonotype was recovered from a man younger than 35 who had mild COVID-19 (a few samples of this study predate the infection). Cell type and time point are not known. Sequenced sample: PBMCs or a T cell subset sorted from them (not recorded which). The CDR3 DNA reads TGCGCCAGCAGCTTGACCCACAGCTTGGACTATGGCTACACCTTC. This gives the protein CASSLTHSLDYGYTF.